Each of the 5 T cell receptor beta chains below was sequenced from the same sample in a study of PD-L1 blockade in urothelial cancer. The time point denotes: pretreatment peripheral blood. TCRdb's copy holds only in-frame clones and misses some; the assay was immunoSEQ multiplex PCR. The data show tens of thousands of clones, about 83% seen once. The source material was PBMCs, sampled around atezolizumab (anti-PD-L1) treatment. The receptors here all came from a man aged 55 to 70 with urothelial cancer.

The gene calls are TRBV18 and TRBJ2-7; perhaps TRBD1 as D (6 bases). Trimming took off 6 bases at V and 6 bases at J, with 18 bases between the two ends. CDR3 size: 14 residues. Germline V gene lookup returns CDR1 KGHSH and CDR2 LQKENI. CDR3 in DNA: TGTGCCAGCTCCCTCGGGACACGGGCCACCGAGCAGTACTTC. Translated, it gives CASSLGTRATEQYF.

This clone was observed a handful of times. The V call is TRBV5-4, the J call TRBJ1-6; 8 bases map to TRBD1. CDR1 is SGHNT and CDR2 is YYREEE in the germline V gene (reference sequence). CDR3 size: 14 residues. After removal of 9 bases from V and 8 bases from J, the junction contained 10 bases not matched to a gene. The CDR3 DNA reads TGTGCCACGCCCCGGACAGGGAATGATTCACCCCTCCACTTT. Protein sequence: CATPRTGNDSPLHF.

The CDR3 sequence is CASSLLSYEQYF. Written as DNA, the CDR3 is TGTGCCAGCAGCCTACTGAGTTACGAGCAGTACTTC. This chain uses TRBV28 with TRBJ2-7, with D uncertain. The V and J ends lost 6 bases and 4 bases respectively, with 10 bases between them. The CDR3 spans 12 residues. Looked up from germline, CDR1 is MDHEN and CDR2 is SYDVKM.

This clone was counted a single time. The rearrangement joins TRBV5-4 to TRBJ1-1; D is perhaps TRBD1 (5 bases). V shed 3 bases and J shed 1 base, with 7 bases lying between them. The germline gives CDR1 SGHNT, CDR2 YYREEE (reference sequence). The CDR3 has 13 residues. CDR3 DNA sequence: TGTGCCAGCAGCTGGACACCGAACACTGAAGCTTTCTTT. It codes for CASSWTPNTEAFF.

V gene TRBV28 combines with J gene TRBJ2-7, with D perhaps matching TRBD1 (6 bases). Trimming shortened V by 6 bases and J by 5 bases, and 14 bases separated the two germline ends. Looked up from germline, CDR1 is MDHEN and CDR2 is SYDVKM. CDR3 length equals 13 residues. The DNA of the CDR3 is TGTGCCAGCAGAATACAGGGCGTCAACGAGCAGTACTTC. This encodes CASRIQGVNEQYF.